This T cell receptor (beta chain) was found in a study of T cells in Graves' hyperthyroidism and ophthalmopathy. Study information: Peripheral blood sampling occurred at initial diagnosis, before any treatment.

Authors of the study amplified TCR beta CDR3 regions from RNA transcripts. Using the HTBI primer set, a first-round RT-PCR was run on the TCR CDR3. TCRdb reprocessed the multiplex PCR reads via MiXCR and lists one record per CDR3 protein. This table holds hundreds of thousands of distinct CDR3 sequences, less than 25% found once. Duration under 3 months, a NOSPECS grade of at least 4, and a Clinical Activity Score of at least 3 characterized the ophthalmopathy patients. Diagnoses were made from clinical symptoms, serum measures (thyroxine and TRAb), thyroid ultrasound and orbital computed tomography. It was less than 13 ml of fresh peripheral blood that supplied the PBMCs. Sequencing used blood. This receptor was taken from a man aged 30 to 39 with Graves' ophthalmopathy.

CDR3 DNA sequence: TGTGCCAGGTTCGGACAGGGGGCTTACGAGCAGTACTTC. Translation gives CARFGQGAYEQYF. The rearrangement joins TRBV19 to TRBJ2-7, with TRBD1 matching 11 bases. Looked up from germline, CDR1 is LNHDA and CDR2 is SQIVND (reference sequence). V trimming: 9 bases; J trimming: 4 bases; junction bases outside the gene matches: 5. The CDR3 extends over 13 amino acids.